What follows are 31 T cell receptor beta chains derived from one specimen sequenced in a study of T cells expressing NK-cell markers. Using the 5' RACE reads, TCRdb records one entry per CDR3 protein without DNA. The specimen's table records some 500,000 distinct CDR3 sequences. The specimen was blood T cells: a sorted CD56 or NKG2C T cell subset, CD4+ or CD8+ T cells, or bulk PBMC T cells (not recorded which). The origin of the receptors is a woman aged 45-59 years in good health.

The V gene is TRBV24-1, the J gene TRBJ1-2; TCRdb calls TRBD1, which cannot be checked without DNA. This CDR3 contains 15 residues. Per germline, CDR1 KGHDR and CDR2 SFDVKD. The CDR3 spells CATSDSPSSTYGYTF.

This rearrangement joins TRBV29-1 to TRBJ2-3; absent DNA, TCRdb's TRBD1 call cannot be checked. The germline V gene encodes CDR1 SQVTM and CDR2 ANQGSEA. This CDR3 is built from 12 residues. CDR3 loop: CSVEASGDTQYF.

The chain recombines TRBV19 with TRBJ1-2. Germline V lookup: CDR1 LNHDA, CDR2 SQIVND (reference sequence). The CDR3 spans 14 residues. Here the CDR3 reads CASSMEAATRGYTF.

The chain combines TRBV5-1 with TRBJ1-1; there is no DNA to check the TCRdb D call of TRBD1. Germline V CDR1 and CDR2: SGHRS, YFSETQ. This CDR3 spans 15 amino acids. The CDR3 protein is CASSLVGVGRTEAFF.

V gene TRBV7-9 combines with J gene TRBJ2-1; as DNA is missing, the TRBD2 call by TCRdb cannot be tested. The germline CDR1 and CDR2 sequences are SEHNR and FQNEAQ (reference sequence). The CDR3 sequence is 14 residues long. The CDR3 here is CASRTSGRWDEQFF.

CDR3 residues: CASSLKDRGDANTGELFF. V is TRBV7-4 and J is TRBJ2-2; TCRdb's D call of TRBD1 is untestable without DNA. The CDR3 extends over 18 amino acids. In germline, CDR1 is SGHVT, CDR2 SQSDAQ.

The chain is built from TRBV29-1 and TRBJ2-1; the D call of TRBD2 rests on TCRdb alone, since no DNA is present to check it. The CDR3 is made up of 16 amino acids. Germline V gene sequence: CDR1 SQVTM, CDR2 ANQGSEA. The CDR3 reads CSVDYPSGRAAYEQFF.

The V and J genes are TRBV12-3 or TRBV12-4 and TRBJ2-2; TCRdb's D gene call, TRBD2, goes unchecked for lack of DNA. This CDR3 spans 15 amino acids. CDR3: CASKTSGRPGGELFF.

The chain recombines TRBV11-2 with TRBJ2-3; TCRdb reports TRBD2, a call that lacks DNA to check it against. CDR3 size: 15 residues. The germline V gene encodes CDR1 SGHAT and CDR2 FQNNGV. The CDR3 protein is CASTSGTSGTGTQYF.

V and J are TRBV24-1 and TRBJ2-1; TCRdb reports TRBD2, a call that lacks DNA to check it against. CDR3 size: 16 residues. From germline, CDR1 is KGHDR and CDR2 SFDVKD. This CDR3 is CATSGTGGPSYNEQFF.

The J gene is TRBJ2-3, the V gene TRBV20-1; the TRBD2 assignment by TCRdb is unverifiable without DNA. Germline assignment: CDR1 DFQATT and CDR2 SNEGSKA (reference sequence). The CDR3 length is 14 residues. The CDR3 is CSAGLAGVRDTQYF.

The chain uses TRBV11-1 and TRBJ2-2. Germline loops: CDR1 SGHAT, CDR2 FQDESV (reference sequence). The CDR3 consists of 13 residues. CDR3 residues: CASSLRSTGELFF. The full variable domain, with the rest looked up from reference TRBV11-1 and TRBJ2-2, is EAEVAQSPRYKITEKSQAVAFWCDPISGHATLYWYRQILGQGPELLVQFQDESVVDDSQLPKDRFSAERLKGVDSTLKIQPAELGDSAMYLCASSLRSTGELFFGEGSRLTVL.

The chain recombines TRBV29-1 with TRBJ2-6; absent DNA, TCRdb's TRBD1 call cannot be checked. There are 13 residues in the CDR3. Germline assignment: CDR1 SQVTM and CDR2 ANQGSEA. CDR3 in amino acids: CSVTGPQANVLTF.

This chain uses TRBV25-1 with TRBJ2-1. The CDR3 extends over 14 amino acids. CDR1 and CDR2 (germline): MGHDK, SYGVNS. CDR3 sequence reads: CASSDDGRDNEQFF.

The CDR3 reads CASSYRGLKELFF. This rearrangement joins TRBV12-3 or TRBV12-4 to TRBJ2-2; the TCRdb D gene call, TRBD1, has no DNA to confirm it. This CDR3 contains 13 residues.

This chain connects TRBV10-3 to TRBJ2-3; TCRdb selects TRBD2, and the lack of DNA leaves this call unchecked. The CDR3 covers 12 residues. Per germline, CDR1 ENHRY and CDR2 SYGVKD. The CDR3 sequence: CATLGEADTQYF.

The chain joins TRBV7-9 to TRBJ1-2; the TCRdb call, TRBD1, lacks DNA for checking. The CDR3 length is 15 residues. CDR1 and CDR2 (germline): SEHNR, FQNEAQ (reference sequence). The CDR3 spells CASRPRTGTNYGYTF.

V gene TRBV24-1 combines with J gene TRBJ1-1; with no DNA, the TCRdb D assignment of TRBD1 cannot be verified. Per germline, CDR1 KGHDR and CDR2 SFDVKD. The CDR3 consists of 13 residues. CDR3 protein: CATSDPRGTEAFF.

The chain carries TRBV12-3 or TRBV12-4 and TRBJ2-1; the TRBD2 assignment by TCRdb is unverifiable without DNA. CDR3 length: 15 residues. CDR3: CASSFTSGQYNEQFF.

This sequence joins TRBV10-3 and TRBJ1-1. Per the germline V gene, CDR1 is ENHRY and CDR2 is SYGVKD. The CDR3 is made up of 11 amino acids. CDR3 region: CAISVDSEAFF.

This chain links TRBV29-1 with TRBJ2-7. This CDR3 spans 12 amino acids. CDR1 and CDR2 from the germline V gene are SQVTM and ANQGSEA. CDR3: CSVHGQSYEQYF.

The chain recombines TRBV29-1 with TRBJ2-3. Germline CDR1 and CDR2: SQVTM and ANQGSEA. The CDR3 spans 11 residues. This CDR3 is CSVDQRDTQYF.

The genes are TRBV29-1 and TRBJ2-2; TCRdb's assignment of TRBD1 cannot be checked, as there is no DNA. This CDR3 has 13 residues. Per the germline V gene, CDR1 is SQVTM and CDR2 is ANQGSEA. CDR3 sequence reads: CSAGQRNTGELFF.

The rearrangement uses TRBV3-1 and TRBJ1-5. Per germline, CDR1 LGHDT and CDR2 YNNKEL (reference sequence). The CDR3 covers 12 residues. CDR3 region: CASSSELGPQHF.

This chain connects TRBV12-3 or TRBV12-4 to TRBJ2-5; TCRdb calls TRBD1, which cannot be checked without DNA. The CDR3 totals 12 residues. CDR3: CASSQLSRAQYF.

V gene TRBV7-2 combines with J gene TRBJ2-5; TCRdb indicates TRBD1, and absent DNA this call remains unverified. Per germline, CDR1 SGHTA and CDR2 FQGNSA. The CDR3 has 13 residues. CDR3 in amino acids: CASSWGHLWAQYF.

The CDR3 is CASRKSWGLLNEQFF. This chain connects TRBV12-3 or TRBV12-4 to TRBJ2-1. The CDR3 runs to 15 residues.

The chain recombines TRBV10-3 with TRBJ2-3. The CDR3 has 14 residues. In germline, CDR1 is ENHRY, CDR2 SYGVKD. CDR3 sequence reads: CAISEGRTADTQYF.

V is TRBV5-1 and J is TRBJ2-3; absent DNA, TCRdb's TRBD2 call cannot be checked. Germline assignment: CDR1 SGHRS and CDR2 YFSETQ. The CDR3 extends over 14 amino acids. The CDR3 sequence: CASSTTSRDSSGYF.

The V gene is TRBV7-9, the J gene TRBJ2-1. The CDR3 runs to 17 residues. Per the germline V gene, CDR1 is SEHNR and CDR2 is FQNEAQ (reference sequence). The CDR3 spells CASSLGGLASSYNEQFF.

The chain uses TRBV7-9 and TRBJ2-7; TCRdb outputs TRBD1, but without DNA this stays unchecked. From germline, CDR1 is SEHNR and CDR2 FQNEAQ (reference sequence). The CDR3 loop spans 13 amino acids. Here the CDR3 reads CASSPRGGDEQYF. Full variable domain (outside the CDR3, taken from reference TRBV7-9 and TRBJ2-7): DTGVSQNPRHKITKRGQNVTFRCDPISEHNRLYWYRQTLGQGPEFLTYFQNEAQLEKSRLLSDRFSAERPKGSFSTLEIQRTEQGDSAMYLCASSPRGGDEQYFGPGTRLTVT.